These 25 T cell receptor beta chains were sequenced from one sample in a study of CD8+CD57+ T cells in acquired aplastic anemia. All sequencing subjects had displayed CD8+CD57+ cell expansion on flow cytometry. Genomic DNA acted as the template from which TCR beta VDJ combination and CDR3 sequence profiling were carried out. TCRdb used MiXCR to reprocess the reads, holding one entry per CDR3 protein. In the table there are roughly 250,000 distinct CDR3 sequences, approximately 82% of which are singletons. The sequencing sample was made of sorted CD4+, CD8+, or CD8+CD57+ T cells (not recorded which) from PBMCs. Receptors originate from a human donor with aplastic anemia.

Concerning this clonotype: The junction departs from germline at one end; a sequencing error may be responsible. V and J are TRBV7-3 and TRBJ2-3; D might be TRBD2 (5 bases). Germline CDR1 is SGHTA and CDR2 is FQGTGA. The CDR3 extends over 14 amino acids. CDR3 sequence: CASTLARVPSTQYF. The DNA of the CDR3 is TGTGCCAGCACCTTAGCGAGGGTTCCCTCTACGCAGTACTTT.

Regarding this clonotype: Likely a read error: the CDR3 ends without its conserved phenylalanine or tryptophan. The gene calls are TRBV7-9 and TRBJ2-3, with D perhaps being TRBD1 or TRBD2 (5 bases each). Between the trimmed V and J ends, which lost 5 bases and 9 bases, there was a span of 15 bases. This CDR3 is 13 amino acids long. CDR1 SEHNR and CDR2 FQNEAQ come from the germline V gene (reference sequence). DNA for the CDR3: TGTGCCAGCAGCGAAGGACCCAGGGAGACGCAGTATGGA. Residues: CASSEGPRETQYG.

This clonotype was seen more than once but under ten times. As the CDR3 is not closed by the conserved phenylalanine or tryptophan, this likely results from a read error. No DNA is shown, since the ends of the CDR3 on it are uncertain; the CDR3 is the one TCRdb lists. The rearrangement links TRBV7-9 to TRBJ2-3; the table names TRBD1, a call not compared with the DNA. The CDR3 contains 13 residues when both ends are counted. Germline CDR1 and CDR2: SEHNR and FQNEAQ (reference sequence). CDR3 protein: CASSKGGVRAPLH.

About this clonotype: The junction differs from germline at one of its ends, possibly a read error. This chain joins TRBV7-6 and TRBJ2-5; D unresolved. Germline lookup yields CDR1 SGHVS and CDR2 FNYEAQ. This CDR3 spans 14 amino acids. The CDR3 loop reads CASSRGTAVRTHEF. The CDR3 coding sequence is TGTGCCAGCAGCAGAGGCACTGCAGTGAGGACCCATGAGTTC.

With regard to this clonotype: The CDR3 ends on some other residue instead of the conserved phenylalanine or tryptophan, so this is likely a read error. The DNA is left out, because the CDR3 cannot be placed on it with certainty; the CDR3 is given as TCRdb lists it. CDR3 in amino acids: CASSRGPTSKAKVFL. The chain employs TRBV2 and TRBJ1-1; TRBD1 is the table's D call and was not checked against the DNA. The CDR3 totals 15 residues, both ends included. CDR1 is SNHLY, CDR2 FYNNEI, per germline.

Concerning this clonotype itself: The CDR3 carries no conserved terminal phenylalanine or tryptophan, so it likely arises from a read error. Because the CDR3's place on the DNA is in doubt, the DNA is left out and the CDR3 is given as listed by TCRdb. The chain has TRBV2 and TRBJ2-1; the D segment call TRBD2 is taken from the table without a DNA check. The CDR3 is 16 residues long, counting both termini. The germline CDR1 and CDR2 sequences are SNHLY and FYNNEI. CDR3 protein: CASSLAGGPGTQDFCP.

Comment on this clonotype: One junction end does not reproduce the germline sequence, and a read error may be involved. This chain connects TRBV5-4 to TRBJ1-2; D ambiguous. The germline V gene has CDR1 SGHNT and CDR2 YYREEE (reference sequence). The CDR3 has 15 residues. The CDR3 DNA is TGTGCCGGCAGCTTTACTAGCGCAATGAGCTATGGCTACACCTTC. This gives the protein CAGSFTSAMSYGYTF.

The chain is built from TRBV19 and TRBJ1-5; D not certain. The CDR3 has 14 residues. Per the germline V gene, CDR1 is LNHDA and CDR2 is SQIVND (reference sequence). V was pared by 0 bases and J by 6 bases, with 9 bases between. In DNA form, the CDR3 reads TGTGCCAGTAGTATAGAACGGGTAAGTCAGCCCCAGCATTTT. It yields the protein CASSIERVSQPQHF.

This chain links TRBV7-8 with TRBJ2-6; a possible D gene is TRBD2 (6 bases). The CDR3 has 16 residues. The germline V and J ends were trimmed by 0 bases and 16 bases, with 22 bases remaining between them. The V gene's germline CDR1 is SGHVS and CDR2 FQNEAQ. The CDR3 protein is CASSLAGGPGAQYLTF. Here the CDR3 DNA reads TGTGCCAGCAGCTTAGCGGGAGGTCCTGGGGCGCAGTATCTGACTTTC.

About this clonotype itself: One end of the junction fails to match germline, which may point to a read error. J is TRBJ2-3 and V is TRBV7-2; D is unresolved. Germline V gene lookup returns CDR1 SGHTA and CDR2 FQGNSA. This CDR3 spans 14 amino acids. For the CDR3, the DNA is TGTGCCAGCAGCTTAGCTCGAGGTCCCGCAACGCATTATTTT. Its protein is CASSLARGPATHYF.

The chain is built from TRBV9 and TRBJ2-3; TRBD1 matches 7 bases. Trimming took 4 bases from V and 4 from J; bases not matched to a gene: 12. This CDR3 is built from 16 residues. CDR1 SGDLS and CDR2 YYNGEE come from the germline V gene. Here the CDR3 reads CASSMGQTLTADTQYF. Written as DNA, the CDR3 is TGTGCCAGCAGCATGGGACAGACTCTGACTGCAGATACGCAGTATTTT.

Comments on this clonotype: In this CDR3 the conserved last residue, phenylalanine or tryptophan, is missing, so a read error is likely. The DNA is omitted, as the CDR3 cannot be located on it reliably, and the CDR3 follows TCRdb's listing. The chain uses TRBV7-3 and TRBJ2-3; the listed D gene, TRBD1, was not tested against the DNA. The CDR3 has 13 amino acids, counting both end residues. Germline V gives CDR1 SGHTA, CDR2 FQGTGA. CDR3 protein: CASGYGLTGNTEA.

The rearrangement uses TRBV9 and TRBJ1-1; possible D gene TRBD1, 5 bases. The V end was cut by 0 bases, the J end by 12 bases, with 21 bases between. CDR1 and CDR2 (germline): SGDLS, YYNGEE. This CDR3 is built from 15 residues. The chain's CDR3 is CASSVGTARLTVPFF. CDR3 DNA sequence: TGTGCCAGCAGCGTAGGGACCGCCCGGCTGACAGTACCTTTCTTT.

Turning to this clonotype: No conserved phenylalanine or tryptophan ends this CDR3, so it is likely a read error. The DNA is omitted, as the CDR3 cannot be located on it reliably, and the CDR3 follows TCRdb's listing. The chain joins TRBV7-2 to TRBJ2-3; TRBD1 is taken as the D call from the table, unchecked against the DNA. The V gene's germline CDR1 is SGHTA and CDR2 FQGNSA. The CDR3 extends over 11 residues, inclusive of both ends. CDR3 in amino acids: CASSLAHGTKD.

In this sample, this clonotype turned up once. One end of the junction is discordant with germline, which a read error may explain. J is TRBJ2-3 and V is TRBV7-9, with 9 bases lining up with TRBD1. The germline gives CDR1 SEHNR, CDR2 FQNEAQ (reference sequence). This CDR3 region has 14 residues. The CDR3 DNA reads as TGTGCCAGCAGCCCCCGGACAGGGGCTGACACAGATACGTTT. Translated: CASSPRTGADTDTF.

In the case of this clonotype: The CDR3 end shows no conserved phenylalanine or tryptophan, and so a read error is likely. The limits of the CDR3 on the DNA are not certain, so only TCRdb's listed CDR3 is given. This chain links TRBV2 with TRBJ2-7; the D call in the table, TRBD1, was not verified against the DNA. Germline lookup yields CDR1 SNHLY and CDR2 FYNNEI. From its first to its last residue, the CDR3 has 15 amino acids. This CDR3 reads CASGDGGTLTQYLGP.

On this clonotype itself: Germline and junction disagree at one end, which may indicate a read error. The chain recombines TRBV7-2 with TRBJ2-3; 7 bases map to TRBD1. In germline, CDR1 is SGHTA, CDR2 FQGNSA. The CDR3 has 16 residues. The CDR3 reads CASSLGTADHTDKQYF. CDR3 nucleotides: TGTGCCAGCAGCCTCGGGACAGCCGATCACACAGATAAGCAGTATTTT. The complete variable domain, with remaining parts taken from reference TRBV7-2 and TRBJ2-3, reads GAGVSQSPSNKVTEKGKDVELRCDPISGHTALYWYRQSLGQGLEFLIYFQGNSAPDKSGLPSDRFSAERTGGSVSTLTIQRTQQEDSAVYLCASSLGTADHTDKQYFGPGTRLTVL.

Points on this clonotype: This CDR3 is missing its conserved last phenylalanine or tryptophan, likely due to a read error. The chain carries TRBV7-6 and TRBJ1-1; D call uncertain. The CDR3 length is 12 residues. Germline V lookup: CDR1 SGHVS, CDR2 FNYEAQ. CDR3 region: CASSPTSPDAFL. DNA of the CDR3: TGTGCCAGCAGCCCGACCAGCCCTGACGCTTTCCTG.

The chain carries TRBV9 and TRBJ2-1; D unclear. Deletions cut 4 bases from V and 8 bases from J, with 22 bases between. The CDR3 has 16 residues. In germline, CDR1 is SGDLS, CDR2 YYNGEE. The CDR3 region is CASSYTQSRYNDEQFF. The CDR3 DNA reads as TGTGCCAGCAGCTATACCCAATCTAGGTACAATGATGAGCAGTTCTTC.

CDR3 coding DNA: TGTGCCAGCAGCCATGGCGAGGTAGCTGAAGCTTTCTTT. Its protein is CASSHGEVAEAFF. The chain joins TRBV11-2 to TRBJ1-1; no clear D. The germline V gene encodes CDR1 SGHAT and CDR2 FQNNGV. The length of the CDR3 is 13 residues. The V end was cut by 5 bases, the J end by 6 bases, with 13 bases between.

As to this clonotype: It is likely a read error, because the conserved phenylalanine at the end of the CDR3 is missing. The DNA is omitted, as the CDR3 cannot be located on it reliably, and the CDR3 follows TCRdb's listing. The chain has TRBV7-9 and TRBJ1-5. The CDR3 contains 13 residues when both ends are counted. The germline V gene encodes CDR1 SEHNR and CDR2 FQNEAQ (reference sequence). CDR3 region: CASSLRGARGRRP.

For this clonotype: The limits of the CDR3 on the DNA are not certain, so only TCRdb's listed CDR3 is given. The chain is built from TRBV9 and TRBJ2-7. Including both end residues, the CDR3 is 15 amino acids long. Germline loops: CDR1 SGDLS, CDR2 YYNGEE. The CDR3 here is CASSVGSDTQYFEYV.

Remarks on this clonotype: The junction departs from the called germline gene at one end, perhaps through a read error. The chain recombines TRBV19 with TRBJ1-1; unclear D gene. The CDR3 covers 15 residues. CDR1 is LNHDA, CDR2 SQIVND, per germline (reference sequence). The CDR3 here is CASSLDRAGNTEQFF. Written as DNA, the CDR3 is TGTGCCAGTAGTTTAGATCGGGCAGGCAACACTGAACAGTTCTTT.

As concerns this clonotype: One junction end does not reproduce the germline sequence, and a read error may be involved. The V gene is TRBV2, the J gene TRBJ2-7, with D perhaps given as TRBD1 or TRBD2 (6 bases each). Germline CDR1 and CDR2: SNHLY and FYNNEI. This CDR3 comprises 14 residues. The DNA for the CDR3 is TGTGCCACCAGCGATGGGGGGCTAGACGAGCAGCACTACTTC. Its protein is CATSDGGLDEQHYF.

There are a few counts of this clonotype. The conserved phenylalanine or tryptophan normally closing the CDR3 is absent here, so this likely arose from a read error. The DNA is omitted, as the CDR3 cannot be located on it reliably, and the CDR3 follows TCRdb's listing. CDR3 in amino acids: CASSSDRGDPTSS. V gene TRBV7-3 combines with J gene TRBJ1-2; the D call in the table, TRBD1, was not verified against the DNA. CDR1 is SGHTA, CDR2 FQGTGA, per germline. The CDR3 has 13 amino acids, counting both end residues.